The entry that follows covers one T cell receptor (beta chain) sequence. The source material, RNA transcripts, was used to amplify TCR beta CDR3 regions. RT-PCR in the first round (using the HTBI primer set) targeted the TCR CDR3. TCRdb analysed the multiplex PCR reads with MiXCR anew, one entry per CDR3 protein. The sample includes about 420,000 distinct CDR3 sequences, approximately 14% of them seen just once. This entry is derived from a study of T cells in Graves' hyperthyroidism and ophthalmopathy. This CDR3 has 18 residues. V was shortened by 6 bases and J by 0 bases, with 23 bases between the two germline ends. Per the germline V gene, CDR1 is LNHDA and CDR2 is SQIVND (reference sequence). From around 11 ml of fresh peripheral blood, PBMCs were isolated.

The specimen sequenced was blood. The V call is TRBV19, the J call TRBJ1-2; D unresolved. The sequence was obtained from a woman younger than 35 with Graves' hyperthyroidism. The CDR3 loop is CASSLVPSLPSPNYGYTF. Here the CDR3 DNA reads TGTGCCAGTAGCCTAGTACCCTCCTTGCCGTCACCTAACTATGGCTACACCTTC.